This T cell receptor (beta chain) comes out of a study of cytomegalovirus exposure and HLA in healthy donors. General observations from the study: It was only CMV serostatus that was available as immune exposure information.

Concerning this clone: Its target is unknown.

It was with 60 Vbeta and 13 Jbeta primers that the PCR ran. Only in-frame clones appear in the TCRdb table, and some are missing; sequencing was by immunoSEQ multiplex PCR. The data show some 120,000 clones, about 74% seen once. CDR1 and CDR2 from the germline V gene are MDHEN and SYDVKM. The CDR3 length is 14 residues. V was pared by 6 bases and J by 1 base, with 3 bases of the junction left unmatched. This chain connects TRBV28 to TRBJ1-3, with 7 bases fitting TRBD1. The TCR comes from a man aged 25-45 years in good health and CMV-seronegative. Sequencing input: PBMCs. The CDR3 DNA is TGTGCCAGCAGCCCGACAGGGTCTGGAAACACCATATATTTT. It is translated as CASSPTGSGNTIYF.